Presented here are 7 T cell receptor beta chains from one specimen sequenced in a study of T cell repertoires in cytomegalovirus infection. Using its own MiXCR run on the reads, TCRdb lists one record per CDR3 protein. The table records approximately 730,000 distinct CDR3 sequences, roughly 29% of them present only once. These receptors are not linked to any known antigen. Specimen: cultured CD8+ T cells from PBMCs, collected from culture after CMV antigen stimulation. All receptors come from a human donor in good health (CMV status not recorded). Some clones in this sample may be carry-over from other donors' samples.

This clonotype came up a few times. DNA for the CDR3: TGTGCCAGCAGTTCGCCTTACGGGGCGAACAATGAGCAGTTCTTC. This translates into CASSSPYGANNEQFF. The chain is built from TRBV27 and TRBJ2-1, with D perhaps given as TRBD1 or TRBD2 (5 bases each). Trimming removed 4 bases from V and 5 bases from J, with 15 bases in between. In germline, CDR1 is MNHEY, CDR2 SMNVEV (reference sequence). The CDR3 loop spans 15 amino acids.

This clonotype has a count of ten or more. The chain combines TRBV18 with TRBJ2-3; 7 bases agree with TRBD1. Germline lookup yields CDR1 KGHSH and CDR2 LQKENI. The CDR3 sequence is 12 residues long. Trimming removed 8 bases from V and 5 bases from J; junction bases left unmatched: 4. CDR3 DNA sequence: TGTGCCAGCGCAGACAGGGAAGATACGCAGTATTTT. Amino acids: CASADREDTQYF.

CDR3 DNA: TGTGCCAGCAGCTTAATCGGGGGGGATGGAGACATTCAGTACTTC. As protein: CASSLIGGDGDIQYF. The chain combines TRBV7-3 with TRBJ2-4; 8 nucleotides line up with TRBD2. Unmatched junction bases numbered 7, after V lost 1 base and J lost 8 bases. Germline CDR1 is SGHTA and CDR2 is FQGTGA. The CDR3 runs 15 residues.

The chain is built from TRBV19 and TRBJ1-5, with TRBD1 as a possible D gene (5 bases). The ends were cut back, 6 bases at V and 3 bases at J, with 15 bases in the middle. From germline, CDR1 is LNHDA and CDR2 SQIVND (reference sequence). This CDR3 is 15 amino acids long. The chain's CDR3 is CASSTTDSYNQPQHF. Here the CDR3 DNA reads TGTGCCAGTAGCACAACTGACAGCTACAATCAGCCCCAGCATTTT.

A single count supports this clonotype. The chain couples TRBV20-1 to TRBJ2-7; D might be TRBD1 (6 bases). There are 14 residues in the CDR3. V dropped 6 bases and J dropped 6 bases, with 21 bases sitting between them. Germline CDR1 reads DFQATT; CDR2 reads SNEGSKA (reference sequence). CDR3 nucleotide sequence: TGCAGTGCCCTGCTCCGAGACAGGCCCCTCGAGCAGTACTTC. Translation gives CSALLRDRPLEQYF.

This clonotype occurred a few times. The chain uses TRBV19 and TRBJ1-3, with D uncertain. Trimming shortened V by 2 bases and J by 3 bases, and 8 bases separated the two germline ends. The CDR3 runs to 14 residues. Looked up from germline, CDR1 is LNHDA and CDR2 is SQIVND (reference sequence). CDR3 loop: CASSIPGRGNTIYF. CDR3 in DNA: TGTGCCAGTAGTATACCCGGCCGTGGAAACACCATATATTTT.

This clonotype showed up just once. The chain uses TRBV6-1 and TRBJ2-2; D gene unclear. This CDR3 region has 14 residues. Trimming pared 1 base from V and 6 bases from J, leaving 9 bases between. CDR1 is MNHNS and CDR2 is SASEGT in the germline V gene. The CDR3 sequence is CASSEGMGAGELFF. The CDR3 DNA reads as TGTGCCAGCAGTGAAGGCATGGGCGCCGGGGAGCTGTTTTTT.